A selection of T cell receptor beta chains follows, all from one sample in a study of blood T cells in healthy people across ages. MiXCR, applied by TCRdb to the 5' RACE reads, yields one record per CDR3 protein. The sample has around 500,000 distinct CDR3 sequences, approximately 26% seen once. Separately, the same data were catalogued under a study of T cells of mothers and their children.

The specimen sequenced was blood. Receptor source: a boy under 10 years old in good health. Both conserved end residues are part of each CDR3. D genes are given only for firm matches. The size entry is marked missing in some rows and otherwise reads once, few, many or a size class.

v_call	d_call	clone_size	j_call	cdr3_nt	cdr3_aa
TRBV20-1	TRBD2	many	TRBJ2-3	TGCAGTGCTAGACCGTTCACTAGCGGGGCTCGGGATACGCAGTATTTT	CSARPFTSGARDTQYF
TRBV5-5	-	few	TRBJ2-7	TGTGCCAGCAGTATAGGCCACTACGAGCAGTACTTC	CASSIGHYEQYF
TRBV7-9	TRBD1	-	TRBJ2-6	TGTGCCAGCAGCTTAGGTACGGCCGGGACAGGCTCTGGGGCCAACGTCCTGACTTTC	CASSLGTAGTGSGANVLTF
TRBV5-1	TRBD1	few	TRBJ1-1	TGCGCCAGCAGCCCGGGACAGGTCACTGAAGCTTTCTTT	CASSPGQVTEAFF
TRBV9	-	-	TRBJ2-1	TGTGCCAGCAGCGTAGCACCCAACAATGAGCAGTTCTTC	CASSVAPNNEQFF
TRBV10-2	-	few	TRBJ2-7	TGCGCCAGCAGCGCAGCGAGCTCCTACGAGCAGTACTTC	CASSAASSYEQYF
TRBV20-1	TRBD2	-	TRBJ2-7	TGCAGTGCTACTTCACCGACTAGCGTCAGCTACGAGCAGTACTTC	CSATSPTSVSYEQYF
TRBV29-1	-	many	TRBJ2-3	TGCAGCGTTGAACTGGCGGGAGATACGCAGTATTTT	CSVELAGDTQYF
TRBV29-1	-	-	TRBJ2-6	TGCAGCGTTGAGGTGGACAGCCCGGCCAACGTCCTGACTTTC	CSVEVDSPANVLTF
TRBV12-3/TRBV12-4	-	many	TRBJ2-3	TGTGCCAGCAGCTCCACAGATACGCAGTATTTT	CASSSTDTQYF
TRBV12-3/TRBV12-4	-	many	TRBJ2-5	TGTGCCAGCAGTTTTGCGGGACAAGAGACCCAGTACTTC	CASSFAGQETQYF
TRBV29-1	-	-	TRBJ2-1	TGCAGCGCCAGGGTCCCAAGCTACAATGAGCAGTTCTTC	CSARVPSYNEQFF
TRBV9	-	-	TRBJ2-1	TGTGCCAGCAGCCCGCTTCTAGGGCGACACAATGAGCAGTTCTTC	CASSPLLGRHNEQFF
TRBV7-8	TRBD1	-	TRBJ2-7	TGTGCCATCGACGAGGGGGCAAACGAGCAGTACTTC	CAIDEGANEQYF
TRBV7-9	TRBD2	-	TRBJ2-1	TGTGCCAGCAGCTTAATAAGGAGACTAGCGGACAATGAGCAGTTCTTC	CASSLIRRLADNEQFF
TRBV18	-	few	TRBJ2-2	TGTGCCAGCTCACCATTACAGGCCACCGGGGAGCTGTTTTTT	CASSPLQATGELFF
TRBV30	-	-	TRBJ1-2	TGTGCCTGGAGTGTAGAGGTCCTTAACTATGGCTACACCTTC	CAWSVEVLNYGYTF
TRBV6-5	-	few	TRBJ1-1	TGTGCCAGCAGTTACACAGGAACCACTGAAGCTTTCTTT	CASSYTGTTEAFF
TRBV30	TRBD2	many	TRBJ2-1	TGTGCCTGGAGCGGCGTTAGGGAGCGGGACCTTTACAATGAGCAGTTCTTC	CAWSGVRERDLYNEQFF
TRBV3-1	TRBD1	few	TRBJ2-1	TGTGCCAGCAGCCTCGCCGAGGGGGCCGTAGGACCCGCCCAGCAGTTCTTC	CASSLAEGAVGPAQQFF
TRBV7-2	TRBD2	few	TRBJ2-5	TGTGCCAGCAGCCCCTGGACTAGCGGGGACTTCCAGCAAGAGACCCAGTACTTC	CASSPWTSGDFQQETQYF
TRBV11-1	TRBD2	-	TRBJ2-1	TGTGCCAGCAGCCCAACAAAGACTAGTCGGGCGGGGGTTAGCTCCTACAATGAGCAGTTCTTC	CASSPTKTSRAGVSSYNEQFF
TRBV2	TRBD1	-	TRBJ1-5	TGTGCCAGCAGCGTATGGACAGGGAGCAATCAGCCCCAGCATTTT	CASSVWTGSNQPQHF
TRBV3-1	-	-	TRBJ2-1	TGTGCCAGCAGCCACCGCACGGTCGTCGGCTACAATGAGCAGTTCTTC	CASSHRTVVGYNEQFF
TRBV3-1	TRBD2	-	TRBJ2-1	TGTGCCAGCAGCCAAGGGCCTAGCGGGGGAAGGTACAATGAGCAGTTCTTC	CASSQGPSGGRYNEQFF
TRBV4-1	TRBD1	-	TRBJ2-1	TGCGCCAGCAGCCACGACAGGGGTCTCTACAATGAGCAGTTCTTC	CASSHDRGLYNEQFF
TRBV7-2	-	-	TRBJ1-2	TGTGCCAGCAGCTTAGGACCGGGTTTAGTCACCTTC	CASSLGPGLVTF
TRBV20-1	-	-	TRBJ1-5	TGCAGTGCCCCCCCCATTTTTTGGGGAAGGGATTATAGCAATCAGCCCCAGCATTTT	CSAPPIFWGRDYSNQPQHF
TRBV7-8	TRBD1	few	TRBJ1-2	TGTGCCAGCAGCTTAGATAGGAGTCAGGGGGCCTATGGCTACACCTTC	CASSLDRSQGAYGYTF
TRBV6-1	-	-	TRBJ1-4	TGTGCCAGCAGTGACTTTTCGAAAGGGGAGGGCGAAAAACTGTTTTTT	CASSDFSKGEGEKLFF
TRBV6-1	TRBD2	-	TRBJ2-7	TGTGCCAGCCGGGCTAGCGGGGTCTACGAGCAGTACTTC	CASRASGVYEQYF
TRBV6-2/TRBV6-3	-	-	TRBJ2-7	TGTGCCAGCAGTTACTCAAGAAAGCCCGACTCCTACGAGCAGTACTTC	CASSYSRKPDSYEQYF